This T cell receptor (beta chain) is from a study of cytomegalovirus exposure and HLA in healthy donors. Study conclusions and caveats: Reportedly, diagnosis of cytomegalovirus status by the classifier showed high specificity and sensitivity. While the bulk of TCR sequences proved rare, some public TCRs turned up in many donors.

Comments on this clone: Its target is unknown.

The table came from immunoSEQ multiplex PCR; TCRdb's copy has only in-frame clones and leaves some out. Counted here are around 250,000 clones, about 90% occurring once; the ten biggest clones make up more than 0.35%. This receptor was obtained from a woman under 30 in good health and CMV-seronegative. The sequencing sample was made of PBMCs.

CDR3 amino acids: CASSKRTGLLAEAFF. The DNA for the CDR3 is TGTGCCAGCAGCAAGAGGACAGGGTTGTTGGCTGAAGCTTTCTTT. The gene calls are TRBV5-8 and TRBJ1-1; 8 nucleotides match TRBD1. Germline CDR1 is SGHTS and CDR2 is YDEGEE. The CDR3 is made up of 15 amino acids. After removal of 4 bases from V and 6 bases from J, the junction contained 11 bases not matched to a gene. Looking up the rest from reference TRBV5-8 and TRBJ1-1 gives the full variable domain: EAGVTQSPTHLIKTRGQQATLRCSPISGHTSVYWYQQALGLGLQFLLWYDEGEERNRGNFPPRFSGRQFPNYSSELNVNALELEDSALYLCASSKRTGLLAEAFFGQGTRLTVV.